The TCR beta chain described here comes from a study of blood T cell repertoires in COVID-19. Turning to the study itself: T cells, B-cell-depleted T cells, or PBMCs provided the cDNA or gDNA that served as material.

TCRdb's table, derived via immunoSEQ multiplex PCR, lists solely in-frame clones and lacks some. The table records about 76,000 clones, approximately 90% of them present only once. The sequenced sample was peripheral blood. The sequence came from a human donor in a cohort sampled during active COVID-19.

The CDR3 protein is CAISDPVDTRSGNTIYF. CDR3 DNA: TGTGCCATCAGTGATCCTGTAGACACTAGGTCCGGAAACACCATATATTTT. The V gene is TRBV10-3, the J gene TRBJ1-3; unclear D gene. Germline V gene data show CDR1 as ENHRY and CDR2 as SYGVKD. The CDR3 length is 17 residues. V lost 3 bases to trimming and J lost 4 bases, with 19 bases between them.